This T cell receptor (beta chain) comes out of a study of shared clonotypes between healthy human individuals (dated by TCRdb to 2018 to 2020). For the wider study: Two women and a few men aged 18 to 49 years were included in the cohort. For each donor, CD4 naive and CD4 memory were each run on three plates, CD8 naive on two plates, and CD8 memory on one plate. The study deeply sequenced blood TCR repertoires of about 5 healthy adults to estimate repertoire size and the extent of clonotype sharing between individuals. To increase sequencing depth and limit assay-specific biases, different laboratories used diverse techniques to prepare libraries and sequence TCR repertoires. Each donor's leukapheresis produced roughly between roughly 0.85 and 10 billion PBMCs.

With respect to this clone: Its antigen remains undetermined. Base-call qualities are not available, and no considerably larger clone is one nucleotide away.

CD8 naive samples consisted of CD45RO-negative cells that were positively selected for CCR7, yielding a CD45RA+CCR7+ population without TemRA cells. The donors were healthy, HIV-negative adults with no recently reported acute infections or vaccinations. Every donor was a Caucasian adult residing in Nashville, Tennessee, USA. Blood was obtained by leukapheresis, after which PBMCs were separated by Ficoll-Histopaque density gradient centrifugation and cryopreserved in liquid nitrogen vapor phase. Analytical flow cytometry was used to check the purity and quantity of each magnetically sorted T cell population. From each sorted fraction, genomic DNA was isolated and quantified by UV absorbance on a Nanodrop 2000c. The investigation overall reported the following: Incomplete sequencing was indicated by rarefaction of sorted-subset datasets, despite the large sequencing depth. Sampling was restricted to blood, and TCR repertoires in tissue are likely to differ from TCR repertoires in blood. Naive subsets generally had larger estimated clonotype richness than memory subsets. Clonotypes shared by all four sorted-subset donors showed higher generation probabilities than non-shared clonotypes. Because the study included only a small number of donors, the genetic and exposure-history diversity represented was limited. Pairwise subsampling led to the expectation that sequencing depth would affect the degree of clonotype sharing among donors. Around 5.4% of naive CD4, roughly 3.6% of naive CD8, roughly 2.5% of memory CD4, and less than 0.45% of memory CD8 clonotypes were shared across four donors.

Clipping removes 2 bases from V and 8 bases from J, with 7 as the unmatched junction base count. Inclusive of the bounding cysteine and phenylalanine, the CDR3 is 14 residues long. Just the 42-base CDR3 DNA is kept, in frame starting at base 1. From the germline V gene, CDR1 is MDHEN and CDR2 is SYDVKM. Using the deep immunoSEQ assay, TCR CDR3 regions were amplified from genomic DNA by multiplex PCR. Genomic DNA extracted from each cell subset was distributed evenly over all wells of several immunoSEQ 96-well plates, and each plate served as one replicate. For sorted subsets, approximately 210 ng of genomic DNA, equivalent to 30,000 or so T cell genomes, went into each replicate PCR. The purified libraries were quantified using a Qubit 3.0 fluorometer, sized with a Bioanalyzer 2100, and then quantified again using the KAPA Library Quantification kit. Each immunoSEQ 96-well plate was sequenced on its own single-read 150-cycle Illumina NextSeq 550 flow cell. Per the original workflow: Because the immunoSEQ output held only junctional sequences and lacked quality scores, the filtering could not match the filtering applied to full-length reads. To assign V/J genes and CDR3, sequences were annotated against IMGT germline references using PyIR, a Python wrapper for IgBLAST v1.9. Any read was removed if the V/J assignment was weak (E-value above 1e-6), the CDR3 was missing, or the read contained stop codons, out-of-frame junctions, or ambiguous translated residues. V3J clonotypes were defined as sequences sharing the same inferred V gene, J gene, and CDR3 amino acid sequence. Percentage overlap between repertoires was calculated by dividing the number of shared unique clonotypes by the size of the smaller repertoire. Repertoire richness was assessed with RTK rarefaction, the Chao1 estimator, and Recon v2.1 estimates of unobserved clonotypes. OLGA was used to compute generation probabilities for all TCRbeta clonotypes that the gDNA method yielded from a handful of donors. TCRdb provides this immuneACCESS table in a form limited to in-frame rearrangements. Some clones are lacking; in checked studies, under half of them reflect an unresolved V gene, and why the rest are absent is not known. V, J and clone size were drawn from that table, and D and trimming were deduced from the DNA. This sample is represented by some 630,000 clones; approximately 96% of them were singletons. The ten biggest clones cover less than 0.13% of the sample.

Sequencing input: naive CD8+ T cells sorted from blood. The cell subset or site label, read with the paper, signifies: CD45RA+CCR7+. The sequence was obtained from a woman aged 25 to 39 in good health. The chain is made from TRBV28 and TRBJ1-2, with TRBD1 identical over 8 junction bases. The CDR3 loop reads CASSLPRQGFGYTF. Read as DNA, the sequence is TGTGCCAGCAGTTTACCGAGACAGGGGTTCGGCTACACCTTC.